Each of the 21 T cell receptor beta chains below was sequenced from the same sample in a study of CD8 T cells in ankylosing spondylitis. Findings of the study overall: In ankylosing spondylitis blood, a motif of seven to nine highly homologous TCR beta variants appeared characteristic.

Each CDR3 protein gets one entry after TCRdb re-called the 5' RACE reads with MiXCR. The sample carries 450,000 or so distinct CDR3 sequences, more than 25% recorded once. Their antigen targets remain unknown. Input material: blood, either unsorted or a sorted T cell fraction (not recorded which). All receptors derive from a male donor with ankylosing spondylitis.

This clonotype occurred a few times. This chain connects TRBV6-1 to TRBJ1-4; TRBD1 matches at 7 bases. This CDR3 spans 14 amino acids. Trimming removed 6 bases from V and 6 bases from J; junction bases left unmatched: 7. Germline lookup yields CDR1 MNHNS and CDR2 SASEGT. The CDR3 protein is CASSPTGEYEKLFF. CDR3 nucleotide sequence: TGTGCCAGCAGCCCCACAGGGGAGTATGAAAAACTGTTTTTT.

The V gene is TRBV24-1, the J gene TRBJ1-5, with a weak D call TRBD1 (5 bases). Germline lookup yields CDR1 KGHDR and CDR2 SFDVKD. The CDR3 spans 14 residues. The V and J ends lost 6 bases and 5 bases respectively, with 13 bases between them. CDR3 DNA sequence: TGTGCCACCAGTACAGGCGGAGACCATCAGCCCCAGCATTTT. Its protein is CATSTGGDHQPQHF.

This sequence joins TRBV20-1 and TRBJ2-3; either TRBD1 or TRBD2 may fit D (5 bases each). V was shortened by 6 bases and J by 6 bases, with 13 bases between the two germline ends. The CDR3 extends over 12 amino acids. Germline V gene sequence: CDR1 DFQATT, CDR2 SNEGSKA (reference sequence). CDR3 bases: TGCAGTGCAAATAAAGAGGGGGATACGCAGTATTTT. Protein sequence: CSANKEGDTQYF.

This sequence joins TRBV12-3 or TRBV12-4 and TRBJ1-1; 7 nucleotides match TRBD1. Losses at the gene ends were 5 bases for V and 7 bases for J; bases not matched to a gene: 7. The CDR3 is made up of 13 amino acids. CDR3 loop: CASSLQGFGEAFF. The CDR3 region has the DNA TGTGCCAGCAGTCTACAGGGGTTTGGTGAAGCTTTCTTT.

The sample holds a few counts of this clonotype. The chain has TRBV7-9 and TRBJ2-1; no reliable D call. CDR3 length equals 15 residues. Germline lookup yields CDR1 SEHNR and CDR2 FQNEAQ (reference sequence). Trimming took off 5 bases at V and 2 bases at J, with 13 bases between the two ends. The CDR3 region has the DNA TGTGCCAGCAGCAGGGTTATGAACACCTACAATGAGCAGTTCTTC. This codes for CASSRVMNTYNEQFF.

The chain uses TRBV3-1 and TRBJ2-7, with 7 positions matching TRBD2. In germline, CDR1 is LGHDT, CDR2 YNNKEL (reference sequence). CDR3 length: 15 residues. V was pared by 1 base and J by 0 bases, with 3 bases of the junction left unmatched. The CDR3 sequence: CASSQVLAVSYEQYF. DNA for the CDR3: TGTGCCAGCAGCCAAGTGCTAGCGGTCTCCTACGAGCAGTACTTC.

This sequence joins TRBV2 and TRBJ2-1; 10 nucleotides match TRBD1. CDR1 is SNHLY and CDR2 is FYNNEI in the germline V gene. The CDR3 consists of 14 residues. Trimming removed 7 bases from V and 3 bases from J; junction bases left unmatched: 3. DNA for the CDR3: TGTGCCAGCATGAGGGACAGGGGCTACAATGAGCAGTTCTTC. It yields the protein CASMRDRGYNEQFF.

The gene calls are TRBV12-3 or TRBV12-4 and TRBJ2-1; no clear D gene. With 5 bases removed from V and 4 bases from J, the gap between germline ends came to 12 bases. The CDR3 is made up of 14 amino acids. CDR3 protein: CASSTAAEYNEQFF. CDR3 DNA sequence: TGTGCCAGCAGTACCGCGGCGGAATACAATGAGCAGTTCTTC.

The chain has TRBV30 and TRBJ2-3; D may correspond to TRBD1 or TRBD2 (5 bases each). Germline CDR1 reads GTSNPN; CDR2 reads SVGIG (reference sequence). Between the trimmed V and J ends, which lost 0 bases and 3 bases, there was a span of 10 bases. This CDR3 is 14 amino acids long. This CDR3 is CAWSVGEWTDTQYF. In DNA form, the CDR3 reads TGTGCCTGGAGTGTGGGGGAGTGGACAGATACGCAGTATTTT.

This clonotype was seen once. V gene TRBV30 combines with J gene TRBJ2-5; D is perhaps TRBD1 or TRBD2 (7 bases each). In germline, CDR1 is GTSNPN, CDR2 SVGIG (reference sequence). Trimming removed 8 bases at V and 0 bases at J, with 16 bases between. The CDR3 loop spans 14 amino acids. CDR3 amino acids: CAAGGGSYQETQYF. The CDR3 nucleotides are TGTGCCGCAGGGGGGGGCTCGTACCAAGAGACCCAGTACTTC.

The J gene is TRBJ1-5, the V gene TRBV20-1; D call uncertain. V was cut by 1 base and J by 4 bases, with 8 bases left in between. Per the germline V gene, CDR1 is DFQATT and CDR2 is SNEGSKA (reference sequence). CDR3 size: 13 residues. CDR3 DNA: TGCAGTGCTAGAGGGCAGAATAATCAGCCCCAGCATTTT. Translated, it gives CSARGQNNQPQHF.

The chain's CDR3 is CASSEQQGQPQHF. DNA for the CDR3: TGTGCCAGCAGTGAACAACAAGGTCAGCCCCAGCATTTT. The chain recombines TRBV6-1 with TRBJ1-5, with D unresolved. The CDR3 spans 13 residues. V was pared by 2 bases and J by 6 bases, with 8 bases between. The germline V gene encodes CDR1 MNHNS and CDR2 SASEGT.

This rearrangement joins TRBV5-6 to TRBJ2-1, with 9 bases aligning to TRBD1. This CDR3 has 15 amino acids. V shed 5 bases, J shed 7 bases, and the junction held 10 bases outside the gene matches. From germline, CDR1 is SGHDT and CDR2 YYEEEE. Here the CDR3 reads CASRLGQGGLNEQFF. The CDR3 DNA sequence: TGTGCCAGCAGGCTGGGACAGGGTGGTTTGAATGAGCAGTTCTTC.

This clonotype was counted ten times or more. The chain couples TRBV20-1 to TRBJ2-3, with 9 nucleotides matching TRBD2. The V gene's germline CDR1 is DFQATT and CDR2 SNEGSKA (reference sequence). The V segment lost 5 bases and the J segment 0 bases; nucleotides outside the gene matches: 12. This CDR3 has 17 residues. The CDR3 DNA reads TGCAGTGCTGCCCACCACGAGACTAGCGGTAGCACAGATACGCAGTATTTT. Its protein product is CSAAHHETSGSTDTQYF.

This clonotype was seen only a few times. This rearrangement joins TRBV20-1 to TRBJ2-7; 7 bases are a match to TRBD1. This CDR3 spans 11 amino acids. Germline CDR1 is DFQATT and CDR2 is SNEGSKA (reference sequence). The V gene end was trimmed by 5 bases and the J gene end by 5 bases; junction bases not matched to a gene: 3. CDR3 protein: CSAAQGDEQYV. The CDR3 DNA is TGCAGTGCTGCTCAGGGGGACGAGCAGTACGTC.

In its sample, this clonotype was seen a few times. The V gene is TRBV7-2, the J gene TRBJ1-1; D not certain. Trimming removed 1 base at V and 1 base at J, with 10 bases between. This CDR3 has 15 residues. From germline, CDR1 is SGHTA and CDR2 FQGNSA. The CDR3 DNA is TGTGCCAGCAGCTTAGATAGGGCGACGAACACTGAAGCTTTCTTT. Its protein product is CASSLDRATNTEAFF.

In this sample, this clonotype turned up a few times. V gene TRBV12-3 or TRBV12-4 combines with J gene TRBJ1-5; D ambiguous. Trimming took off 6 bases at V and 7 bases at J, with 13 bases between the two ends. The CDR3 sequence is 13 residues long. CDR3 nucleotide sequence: TGTGCCAGCAGGCTAGGGAGAGGGCAGCCCCAGCATTTT. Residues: CASRLGRGQPQHF.

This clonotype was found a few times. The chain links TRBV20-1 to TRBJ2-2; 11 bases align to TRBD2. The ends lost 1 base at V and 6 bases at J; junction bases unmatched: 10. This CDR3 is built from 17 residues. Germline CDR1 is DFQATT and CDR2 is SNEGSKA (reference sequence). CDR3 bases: TGCAGTGCTAGAGCGACTAGCGGGAAGGTTGGGGCCGGGGAGCTGTTTTTT. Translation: CSARATSGKVGAGELFF.

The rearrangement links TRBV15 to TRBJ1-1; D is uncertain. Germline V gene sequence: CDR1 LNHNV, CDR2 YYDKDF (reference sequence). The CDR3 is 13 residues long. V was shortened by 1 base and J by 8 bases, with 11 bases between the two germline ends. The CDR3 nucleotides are TGTGCCACCAGCAGAGCTCTGGCAGAAGAAGCTTTCTTT. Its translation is CATSRALAEEAFF.

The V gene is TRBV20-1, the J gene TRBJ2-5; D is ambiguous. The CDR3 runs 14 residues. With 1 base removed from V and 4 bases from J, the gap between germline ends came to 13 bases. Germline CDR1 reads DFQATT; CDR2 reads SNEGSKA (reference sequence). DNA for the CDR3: TGCAGTGCTAGAGGAGGTGAAGGGATAGAGACCCAGTACTTC. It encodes CSARGGEGIETQYF.

CDR3 coding DNA: TGTGCCTCGAAGGTGGGACAGAACACAGATACGCAGTATTTT. It encodes CASKVGQNTDTQYF. The chain is built from TRBV2 and TRBJ2-3, with 7 bases that match TRBD1. Germline V gene lookup returns CDR1 SNHLY and CDR2 FYNNEI. The CDR3 loop spans 14 amino acids. V lost 11 bases and J lost 2; bases outside the gene matches: 10. Looking up the rest from reference TRBV2 and TRBJ2-3 gives the full variable domain: EPEVTQTPSHQVTQMGQEVILRCVPISNHLYFYWYRQILGQKVEFLVSFYNNEISEKSEIFDDQFSVERPDGSNFTLKIRSTKLEDSAMYFCASKVGQNTDTQYFGPGTRLTVL.